This T cell receptor beta chain was observed in a study of early T cells in non-severe SARS-CoV-2 infection. Notes on this clonotype: The antigen is undetermined.

Findings and limits, study-wide: Missing private and CD4 specificities, VDJdb matching favored anti-spike CD8 responses.

The library protocol tagged individual cDNA molecules with unique molecular identifiers. One entry per CDR3 protein results from TCRdb running MiXCR on the 5' RACE reads. The table has tens of thousands of distinct CDR3 sequences, roughly 8.2% seen once. Trimming cost V 3 bases and J 4 bases, with 16 bases left between them. Germline V CDR1 and CDR2: KGHSH, LQKENI. The CDR3 runs 16 residues. The rearrangement links TRBV18 to TRBJ2-1; D is unclear. Sequences were obtained from whole blood. The receptor was isolated from an adult who was a healthcare worker with PCR-confirmed SARS-CoV-2 infection or an uninfected control (not recorded which). CDR3 sequence (DNA): TGTGCCAGCTCACCGTCCCGGAATTCGGAGTACAATGAGCAGTTCTTC. Translation: CASSPSRNSEYNEQFF. The variable domain in full, completed from reference TRBV18 and TRBJ2-1, reads NAGVMQNPRHLVRRRGQEARLRCSPMKGHSHVYWYRQLPEEGLKFMVYLQKENIIDESGMPKERFSAEFPKEGPSILRIQQVVRGDSAAYFCASSPSRNSEYNEQFFGPGTRLTVL.